Listed here are 25 T cell receptor beta chains from one sample, sequenced in a study of response to subunit inactivated influenza vaccine. TCRdb re-derived calls from the RT-PCR reads in MiXCR, one entry per CDR3 protein. The sample lists about 780,000 distinct CDR3 sequences; 15% to 20% were seen once. The sequenced sample was PBMCs from blood, obtained roughly 5 days after vaccination. The source is a man aged 50-60 years who received an inactivated influenza vaccine.

In its sample, this clonotype was seen many times. The chain links TRBV20-1 to TRBJ2-5; possibly TRBD1 for D (5 bases). The CDR3 contains 14 residues. CDR1 DFQATT and CDR2 SNEGSKA come from the germline V gene (reference sequence). V dropped 2 bases and J dropped 4 bases, with 14 bases sitting between them. CDR3 sequence reads: CSARPANGAETQYF. The CDR3 DNA reads TGCAGTGCTAGACCAGCAAATGGGGCAGAGACCCAGTACTTC.

The chain combines TRBV5-1 with TRBJ2-3; 8 positions agree with TRBD1. The CDR3 is made up of 16 amino acids. In germline, CDR1 is SGHRS, CDR2 YFSETQ. The junction had 10 bases not matched to a gene; V was cut back by 3 bases and J by 4 bases. CDR3 protein: CASSWRTGKGADTQYF. The CDR3 region has the DNA TGCGCCAGCAGCTGGCGGACAGGGAAGGGGGCAGATACGCAGTATTTT.

The rearrangement links TRBV27 to TRBJ2-5, with TRBD2 matching 10 bases. The trim removed 7 bases at V and 3 bases at J, leaving 5 bases unmatched. CDR1 and CDR2 from the germline V gene are MNHEY and SMNVEV (reference sequence). CDR3 length: 14 residues. The CDR3 sequence: CASKQGLAEETQYF. DNA of the CDR3: TGTGCCAGCAAGCAAGGACTAGCGGAAGAGACCCAGTACTTC.

J is TRBJ2-7 and V is TRBV6-1, with 12 bases aligning to TRBD2. Trimming at V came to 6 bases and at J to 4 bases, leaving 7 bases not matched to a gene. The germline V gene encodes CDR1 MNHNS and CDR2 SASEGT. The CDR3 is made up of 15 amino acids. As DNA, the CDR3 is TGTGCCAGCAGACGGGGACTAGCGGGTGATTACGAGCAGTACTTC. This codes for CASRRGLAGDYEQYF.

J is TRBJ2-1 and V is TRBV5-1, with 8 bases aligning to TRBD2. V was clipped by 3 bases and J by 4 bases; unmatched bases: 9. The CDR3 sequence is 16 residues long. Germline CDR1 is SGHRS and CDR2 is YFSETQ. The CDR3 DNA reads as TGCGCCAGCAGCTGGCAACTAGCGGCCCTTTACAATGAGCAGTTCTTC. It is translated as CASSWQLAALYNEQFF.

This clonotype occurred a few times. The rearrangement uses TRBV7-9 and TRBJ2-1; no reliable D call. CDR3 length: 14 residues. Germline values: CDR1 SEHNR, CDR2 FQNEAQ (reference sequence). Trimming removed 3 bases from V and 7 bases from J, with 13 bases in between. CDR3 protein: CASSFSQFRNEQFF. Here the CDR3 DNA reads TGTGCCAGCAGCTTTAGTCAGTTTAGGAATGAGCAGTTCTTC.

This clonotype has just a few counts. The chain couples TRBV20-1 to TRBJ1-1, with TRBD1 matching 7 bases. The CDR3 sequence is 13 residues long. V was pared by 5 bases and J by 0 bases, with 3 bases of the junction left unmatched. CDR1 and CDR2 from the germline V gene are DFQATT and SNEGSKA (reference sequence). The CDR3 is CSAVTGLNTEAFF. The CDR3 DNA reads TGCAGTGCTGTGACAGGGCTGAACACTGAAGCTTTCTTT.

In its sample, this clonotype was seen many times. The CDR3 sequence is CASSLPSGLAGVYEQYF. CDR3 coding DNA: TGCGCCAGCAGCTTACCCTCGGGACTAGCGGGAGTCTACGAGCAGTACTTC. J is TRBJ2-7 and V is TRBV5-1, with 14 bases matching TRBD2. Trimming at V came to 2 bases and at J to 3 bases, leaving 7 bases not matched to a gene. The CDR3 runs 17 residues. Germline values: CDR1 SGHRS, CDR2 YFSETQ.

This clonotype came up a few times. The chain has TRBV9 and TRBJ2-1, with 12 bases lining up with TRBD2. V lost 2 bases and J lost 1; bases outside the gene matches: 16. The CDR3 covers 21 residues. The V gene's germline CDR1 is SGDLS and CDR2 YYNGEE. The chain's CDR3 is CASSVPQTSGSLHTSYNEQFF. In DNA, the CDR3 is TGTGCCAGCAGCGTTCCCCAGACTAGCGGGAGTCTCCATACGTCCTACAATGAGCAGTTCTTC.

On this clonotype: A much larger clonotype is one base distant, so this may be a read error. This chain joins TRBV27 and TRBJ2-1; a weak D match, TRBD1 (6 bases). Germline CDR1 and CDR2: MNHEY and SMNVEV (reference sequence). The CDR3 has 14 amino acids. V lost 8 bases, J lost 4 bases, and 15 bases lay in between. The CDR3 DNA follows: TGTGCCAGCTGTAGACCCGGGACATACAATGAGCAGTTCTTC. Translated, it gives CASCRPGTYNEQFF.

This clonotype was observed a handful of times. The CDR3 region is CATSRGGFSGNTIYF. CDR3 bases: TGTGCCACCAGCAGAGGGGGTTTCTCTGGAAACACCATATATTTT. The chain joins TRBV15 to TRBJ1-3; no firm D call. Germline V lookup: CDR1 LNHNV, CDR2 YYDKDF (reference sequence). The CDR3 extends over 15 amino acids. V lost 1 base to trimming and J lost 0 bases, with 7 bases between them.

The rearrangement links TRBV6-1 to TRBJ2-7, with 9 bases identical to TRBD1. The germline V gene encodes CDR1 MNHNS and CDR2 SASEGT. V dropped 5 bases and J dropped 3; count of bases not matched to a gene: 8. CDR3 length: 15 residues. The CDR3 DNA reads TGTGCCAGCAGTCCAGGGACAGGGTCCTTCTACGAGCAGTACTTC. Its protein product is CASSPGTGSFYEQYF.

There are a few counts of this clonotype. The chain combines TRBV11-2 with TRBJ2-5; 14 bases align to TRBD2. Per the germline V gene, CDR1 is SGHAT and CDR2 is FQNNGV. The CDR3 spans 16 residues. Germline trimming cut 4 bases from V and 5 bases from J; bases unmatched to any gene: 6. The CDR3 loop is CASSYGLAGGVETQYF. CDR3 sequence (DNA): TGTGCCAGCAGCTACGGACTAGCGGGGGGTGTTGAGACCCAGTACTTC.

This clonotype was picked up a small number of times. The chain recombines TRBV5-5 with TRBJ2-3; the D is unclear. CDR1 is SGHKS, CDR2 YYEKEE, per germline (reference sequence). This CDR3 has 16 amino acids. V was cut by 4 bases and J by 2 bases, with 17 bases left in between. CDR3 in amino acids: CASSVARGIITDTQYF. The CDR3 DNA follows: TGTGCCAGCAGCGTTGCGCGAGGAATTATCACAGATACGCAGTATTTT.

The chain recombines TRBV5-5 with TRBJ2-7; D is possibly TRBD2 (6 bases). The CDR3 sequence is 17 residues long. Germline lookup yields CDR1 SGHKS and CDR2 YYEKEE (reference sequence). V dropped 0 bases and J dropped 1 base, with 17 bases sitting between them. CDR3 sequence reads: CASSLVMRFSGSYEQYF. CDR3 bases: TGTGCCAGCAGCTTGGTAATGAGGTTTAGCGGATCCTACGAGCAGTACTTC.

The chain links TRBV6-1 to TRBJ1-1, with D maybe TRBD1 (5 bases). This CDR3 comprises 14 residues. CDR1 is MNHNS and CDR2 is SASEGT in the germline V gene. Trimming left V 8 bases short and J 4 bases short, with 17 bases between. The CDR3 loop reads CASGRIGAGTEAFF. As DNA, the CDR3 is TGTGCCAGCGGACGAATCGGGGCCGGCACTGAAGCTTTCTTT.

This chain uses TRBV13 with TRBJ1-1; D uncertain. The CDR3 loop spans 14 amino acids. The V gene lost 5 bases and the J gene lost 1 base, with 11 bases spanning the gap. Per germline, CDR1 PRHDT and CDR2 FYEKMQ (reference sequence). CDR3 nucleotides: TGTGCCAGCAGCCGATCAACAGCGAACACTGAAGCTTTCTTT. Translated: CASSRSTANTEAFF.

In this sample, this clonotype turned up many times. The rearrangement uses TRBV7-9 and TRBJ2-7, with D perhaps matching TRBD1 (6 bases). This CDR3 spans 12 amino acids. V dropped 5 bases and J dropped 3 bases, with 8 bases sitting between them. Germline CDR1 is SEHNR and CDR2 is FQNEAQ (reference sequence). In DNA, the CDR3 is TGTGCCAGCAGCACAGGGTTCTACGAGCAGTACTTC. Translation: CASSTGFYEQYF.

V and J are TRBV5-1 and TRBJ2-1; 14 nucleotides line up with TRBD2. This CDR3 has 19 amino acids. In germline, CDR1 is SGHRS, CDR2 YFSETQ. With 4 bases clipped from V and 8 bases from J, the junction kept 17 bases outside the gene matches. The CDR3 sequence is CASSPGQGGLAGGVDEQFF. The CDR3 coding sequence is TGCGCCAGCAGCCCGGGACAGGGAGGACTAGCGGGAGGAGTTGATGAGCAGTTCTTC.

The table lists this clonotype with a few counts. V is TRBV5-5 and J is TRBJ1-2; the match to TRBD1 covers 8 bases. The CDR3 is made up of 14 amino acids. After removal of 3 bases from V and 6 bases from J, the junction contained 7 bases not matched to a gene. Looked up from germline, CDR1 is SGHKS and CDR2 is YYEKEE (reference sequence). In DNA form, the CDR3 reads TGTGCCAGCAGCTATACGGGACAGGACAATGGCTACACCTTC. Translation: CASSYTGQDNGYTF.

The chain recombines TRBV12-3 or TRBV12-4 with TRBJ1-5; TRBD1 matches at 7 bases. The CDR3 has 15 residues. Trimming removed 6 bases from V and 1 base from J; junction bases left unmatched: 6. The chain's CDR3 is CASRGQSLSNQPQHF. DNA of the CDR3: TGTGCCAGCAGGGGACAGTCGCTGAGCAATCAGCCCCAGCATTTT.

This chain links TRBV20-1 with TRBJ2-7; D possibly corresponds to TRBD1 (5 bases). V lost 4 bases and J 6 bases, leaving 13 bases between the germline ends. CDR3 size: 12 residues. CDR1 is DFQATT, CDR2 SNEGSKA, per germline (reference sequence). In nucleotides, the CDR3 is TGCAGTGCTAAGCAGGGTTTAGGCGAGCAGTACTTC. Its protein is CSAKQGLGEQYF.

At least ten counts were recorded for this clonotype. The chain is built from TRBV4-2 and TRBJ1-5, with D unresolved. The germline V gene encodes CDR1 LGHNA and CDR2 YNFKEQ. V was pared by 0 bases and J by 3 bases, with 9 bases between. The CDR3 spans 15 residues. The chain's CDR3 is CASSQDGQPNQPQHF. In DNA, the CDR3 is TGTGCCAGCAGCCAAGATGGGCAGCCCAATCAGCCCCAGCATTTT.

This chain connects TRBV24-1 to TRBJ1-1; possibly TRBD1 for D (5 bases). Germline CDR1 is KGHDR and CDR2 is SFDVKD. V shed 4 bases and J shed 6 bases, with 14 bases lying between them. The CDR3 length is 14 residues. DNA of the CDR3: TGTGCCACCAGTGAAAGTCGGGGGGGGGCTGAAGCTTTCTTT. It is translated as CATSESRGGAEAFF.

This clonotype was observed a handful of times. J is TRBJ1-6 and V is TRBV4-1; D is ambiguous. Per germline, CDR1 MGHRA and CDR2 YSYEKL. V gave up 3 bases and J gave up 7 bases, with 7 bases separating them. The CDR3 covers 13 residues. The CDR3 spells CASSQGINSPLHF. The CDR3 nucleotides are TGCGCCAGCAGCCAGGGAATAAATTCACCCCTCCACTTT.